This T cell receptor beta chain was recovered during a study of shared clonotypes between healthy human individuals. Study-wide context: The study used three CD4 naive, three CD4 memory, two CD8 naive and one CD8 memory plate per donor.

TCRdb's copy holds only in-frame clones and misses some; the assay was immunoSEQ multiplex PCR. The repertoire holds more than 400,000 clones, with about 96% as singletons. Recent acute infections and vaccinations were absent in the healthy HIV-negative adult donors. Unmatched junction bases numbered 9, after V lost 4 bases and J lost 2 bases. Germline CDR1 reads SGHRS; CDR2 reads YFSETQ. This CDR3 is built from 15 residues. The sequenced material came from naive CD4+ T cells sorted from blood. Subset denoted: CD45RA+ positively selected. The chain couples TRBV5-1 to TRBJ2-7, with 7 bases matching TRBD2. The sequence derives from a woman between 25 and 40 years old in good health. CDR3 bases: TGCGCCAGCAGCACGGCGGGGGTGACTGCCTACGAGCAGTACTTC. Amino acid sequence: CASSTAGVTAYEQYF.